This TCR beta chain was found in a study of blood T cell repertoires in COVID-19. In germline, CDR1 is SGHNT, CDR2 YENEEA. The CDR3 has 15 amino acids. Trimming stripped 1 base from V and 5 bases from J, with 14 bases between. Authors' analysis steps: Reference gene primer amplification gave nucleated cell count estimates. Data came from immunoSEQ multiplex PCR; TCRdb stores just in-frame clones and leaves some out. The DNA gave D and trimming, while V, J and clone size come from that table. Altogether hundreds of thousands of clones are present, 65% to 85% being singletons, with the ten largest covering approximately 6.2%.

The rearrangement uses TRBV11-3 and TRBJ1-2; D call uncertain. The sequencing sample was made of PBMCs or T cells enriched from blood (not recorded which). The receptor comes from a woman in her 40s who had recovered from COVID-19. Here the CDR3 DNA reads TGTGCCAGCAGCTTAGGCCACGGAGGGTCATATGGCTACACCTTC. Translation: CASSLGHGGSYGYTF.